This entry lists 16 T cell receptor beta chains sequenced from one sample in a study of blood T cell repertoires in COVID-19. Profiling relied on immunoSEQ multiplex PCR, and the TCRdb table lists in-frame clones only, not all of them. The table includes about 98,000 clones, about 81% detected once. The sequencing input was peripheral blood. These receptors came from a man aged 80 or over with acute or convalescent COVID-19.

The chain combines TRBV4-3 with TRBJ2-2; TRBD2 is a possible D gene (5 bases). Trimming stripped 4 bases from V and 2 bases from J, with 11 bases between. Germline V gene data show CDR1 as LGHNA and CDR2 as YSLEER. The CDR3 sequence is 15 residues long. CDR3 protein: CASSLGLSNTGELFF. Written as DNA, the CDR3 is TGCGCCAGCAGCCTCGGACTGTCCAACACCGGGGAGCTGTTTTTT.

This clone was seen just once. The chain employs TRBV7-9 and TRBJ2-4, with no clear D. Germline V gene sequence: CDR1 SEHNR, CDR2 FQNEAQ (reference sequence). The CDR3 contains 13 residues. With 5 bases removed from V and 4 bases from J, the gap between germline ends came to 9 bases. CDR3 nucleotide sequence: TGTGCCAGCAGCGTTAACGCGAAAAACATTCAGTACTTC. As protein: CASSVNAKNIQYF. Together with reference TRBV7-9 and TRBJ2-4, the CDR3 gives the full variable domain: DTGVSQNPRHKITKRGQNVTFRCDPISEHNRLYWYRQTLGQGPEFLTYFQNEAQLEKSRLLSDRFSAERPKGSFSTLEIQRTEQGDSAMYLCASSVNAKNIQYFGAGTRLSVL.

The chain joins TRBV28 to TRBJ1-2, with no clear D. Deletions cut 2 bases from V and 8 bases from J, with 9 bases between. This CDR3 has 12 residues. Per the germline V gene, CDR1 is MDHEN and CDR2 is SYDVKM. This chain's CDR3 is CASSLPALGYTF. DNA of the CDR3: TGTGCCAGCAGTTTACCCGCCCTAGGCTACACCTTC.

The chain employs TRBV28 and TRBJ2-7; 10 bases align to TRBD2. The CDR3 extends over 17 amino acids. CDR1 is MDHEN, CDR2 SYDVKM, per germline. J lost 0 bases, V lost 4 bases, and 9 bases had no gene match. CDR3 coding DNA: TGTGCCAGCAGTTCCAAGGGACTAGCGCCGAGCTCCTACGAGCAGTACTTC. Its translation is CASSSKGLAPSSYEQYF.

The V call is TRBV27, the J call TRBJ1-1; perhaps TRBD1 as D (5 bases). V gave up 6 bases and J gave up 1 base, with 15 bases separating them. Germline V gene data show CDR1 as MNHEY and CDR2 as SMNVEV (reference sequence). The CDR3 extends over 15 amino acids. The CDR3, as DNA: TGTGCCAGCAGGGCCTGGGGCGCAAAGAACACTGAAGCTTTCTTT. Translation gives CASRAWGAKNTEAFF.

CDR3 sequence: CSVGPGSYEQYF. CDR3 sequence (DNA): TGCAGCGTTGGACCCGGGTCCTACGAGCAGTACTTC. This chain uses TRBV29-1 with TRBJ2-7, with D unresolved. Looked up from germline, CDR1 is SQVTM and CDR2 is ANQGSEA. The ends were cut back, 4 bases at V and 1 base at J, with 8 bases in the middle. The CDR3 is made up of 12 amino acids.

In nucleotides, the CDR3 is TGTGCCAGTAGTATAGTGGTGGGGCTCGCCCACGAGCAGTACTTC. This codes for CASSIVVGLAHEQYF. The chain is built from TRBV19 and TRBJ2-7, with a tentative D call TRBD1 (5 bases). CDR1 and CDR2 from the germline V gene are LNHDA and SQIVND (reference sequence). With 1 base removed from V and 5 bases from J, the gap between germline ends came to 15 bases. The CDR3 has 15 amino acids. Filled out from reference TRBV19 and TRBJ2-7, the complete variable domain reads DGGITQSPKYLFRKEGQNVTLSCEQNLNHDAMYWYRQDPGQGLRLIYYSQIVNDFQKGDIAEGYSVSREKKESFPLTVTSAQKNPTAFYLCASSIVVGLAHEQYFGPGTRLTVT.

The chain has TRBV4-1 and TRBJ2-1; 10 bases agree with TRBD2. The CDR3 runs to 16 residues. The germline gives CDR1 MGHRA, CDR2 YSYEKL. Germline trimming cut 4 bases from V and 9 bases from J; bases unmatched to any gene: 12. CDR3 in DNA: TGCGCCAGCAGCCTTACAGCGGGAGGGGGGGTTTTTGAGCAGTTCTTC. It is translated as CASSLTAGGGVFEQFF.

The chain combines TRBV5-1 with TRBJ2-3; D is unresolved. The CDR3 is 12 residues long. Germline CDR1 is SGHRS and CDR2 is YFSETQ. Between the trimmed V and J ends, which lost 2 bases and 5 bases, there was a span of 6 bases. CDR3 protein: CASSFLLDTQYF. The DNA for the CDR3 is TGCGCCAGCAGCTTTCTTCTAGATACGCAGTATTTT. Full variable domain (remainder filled in from reference TRBV5-1 and TRBJ2-3): KAGVTQTPRYLIKTRGQQVTLSCSPISGHRSVSWYQQTPGQGLQFLFEYFSETQRNKGNFPGRFSGRQFSNSRSEMNVSTLELGDSALYLCASSFLLDTQYFGPGTRLTVL.

This rearrangement joins TRBV10-1 to TRBJ2-5, with D unresolved. Germline V gene lookup returns CDR1 WNHNN and CDR2 SYGVQD (reference sequence). V dropped 3 bases and J dropped 5 bases, with 10 bases sitting between them. The CDR3 is 13 residues long. The CDR3 region has the DNA TGCGCCAGCAGTGAACAGCTTGGCGAGACCCAGTACTTC. Its protein is CASSEQLGETQYF.

The sample holds one count of this clone. V usage is TRBV27 and J usage is TRBJ2-3; D might be TRBD1 (6 bases). V lost 2 bases to trimming and J lost 6 bases, with 18 bases between them. This CDR3 contains 16 residues. CDR1 and CDR2 from the germline V gene are MNHEY and SMNVEV (reference sequence). CDR3 nucleotide sequence: TGTGCCAGCAGTTTAAGTAGTCTACCGCAGGGGGATACGCAGTATTTT. This encodes CASSLSSLPQGDTQYF.

This rearrangement joins TRBV19 to TRBJ2-2, with 8 nucleotides matching TRBD1. J gave up 4 bases and V 6 bases, and 10 bases lay outside the gene matches. In germline, CDR1 is LNHDA, CDR2 SQIVND (reference sequence). The CDR3 consists of 16 residues. The CDR3 is CASRELGQVLTGELFF. The CDR3 DNA reads as TGTGCCAGTAGGGAGTTGGGACAGGTACTCACCGGGGAGCTGTTTTTT.

This chain joins TRBV2 and TRBJ1-4; D is uncertain. Germline CDR1 SNHLY, CDR2 FYNNEI. V lost 6 bases, J lost 0 bases, and 11 bases lay in between. CDR3 length: 15 residues. The DNA for the CDR3 is TGTGCCAGCAGGTTTGCAGGTCCAACTAATGAAAAACTGTTTTTT. It specifies CASRFAGPTNEKLFF.

This clone appeared a few times. This chain connects TRBV4-3 to TRBJ2-2; 7 bases fit TRBD1. Germline V lookup: CDR1 LGHNA, CDR2 YSLEER. V trimming: 4 bases; J trimming: 6 bases; junction bases outside the gene matches: 2. CDR3 size: 13 residues. CDR3 bases: TGCGCCAGCAGCCGAGACAGGGCCGGGGAGCTGTTTTTT. Residues: CASSRDRAGELFF.

This clone has only a few counts. The gene calls are TRBV11-2 and TRBJ2-1; a weak D match, TRBD2 (6 bases). The length of the CDR3 is 14 residues. Germline values: CDR1 SGHAT, CDR2 FQNNGV. V dropped 3 bases and J dropped 7 bases, with 13 bases sitting between them. CDR3 sequence (DNA): TGTGCCAGCAGCTTTTTAGGACTAAGTAATGAGCAGTTCTTC. It codes for CASSFLGLSNEQFF.

This clone was detected a few times. CDR3 nucleotides: TGTGCCAGCCGACAGGGTCTACTAGCCAAAAACATTCAGTACTTC. It codes for CASRQGLLAKNIQYF. The chain recombines TRBV27 with TRBJ2-4; 7 bases align to TRBD1. Germline V gene sequence: CDR1 MNHEY, CDR2 SMNVEV (reference sequence). The CDR3 loop spans 15 amino acids. The J segment lost 0 bases and the V segment lost 8 bases, leaving 7 bases of the junction unmatched.